The text below deals with one T cell receptor beta chain. Its antigen specificity is not known. The sample holds no much larger clone one base away, and base qualities are not on file. Using the immunoSEQ Platform, TCRbeta CDR3 regions were amplified from extracted genomic DNA. Multiplex PCR, high-throughput sequencing and a vendor bioinformatics pipeline were combined in the immunoSEQ assay. The source study handled its data this way. Non-productive sequences and CDR3s shorter than 4 amino acids were excluded, and clonotype frequencies were recalculated for each sample. In immunoSEQ Analyzer 2.0, a clonotype counted as shared when the CDR3 amino acid, V gene and J gene sequences were identical. Repertoire overlap was normalized by dividing shared clonotype counts by the product of both clone-set sizes, with the result scaled by 1000 into arbitrary units. The immuneACCESS repertoire file appears here via TCRdb, limited to in-frame rearrangements. These files lack a portion of the clones; in checked studies, under half of the deficit traces to unresolved V genes, and the cause of the others is not known. Clone size and V and J calls were adopted from that table, with D and trimming inferred from the DNA. The sample table contains 40,000 to 50,000 clones; only one count was recorded for 82% of them. More than 0.95% of the sample is taken by the ten largest.

After stimulus-free culture of CFSE-labeled PBMCs, the autoproliferating (CFSEdim) and non-proliferating (CFSEhi) T cell fractions were sequenced separately. In total, under 55 million CFSE-labeled PBMCs were cultured without stimulus for 7 days, after which replicate wells were pooled. PBMCs were labeled with roughly 0.5 uM CFSE and were cultured without exogenous stimuli in serum-free AIM-V medium. PBMCs were obtained by Ficoll density gradient centrifugation and kept cryopreserved until use. Live 7-AAD-negative cells were sorted on a FACSAria III, washed with PBS, and frozen at -80 degrees C as dry pellets. The data were obtained in a study of memory B cells and T cells in multiple sclerosis (dated by TCRdb to 2017 to 2018). About the study as a whole: The study compared TCR beta repertoires of autoproliferating peripheral T cells with brain lesion-infiltrating T cells in multiple sclerosis patients. A couple of multiple sclerosis patients were included in the TCR sequencing because brain lesions obtained at autopsy or brain-infiltrating cells obtained from biopsy were available for them.

The germline V gene yields WSHSY for CDR1 and SAAADI for CDR2. Between the V and J ends, shortened by 3 bases and 8 bases respectively, the junction contains 8 bases. Including the terminal cysteine and phenylalanine, the CDR3 comprises 13 residues. Only the CDR3 DNA stays, 39 bases, in frame from base 1. Results the study describes overall, beyond this receptor: Because clone-set sizes differed between compartments, counts of shared clonotypes were influenced and normalization was required.

This receptor was taken from a human donor with multiple sclerosis. Sequencing was performed on PBMCs from blood kept in culture. Recombination connected TRBV10-2 to TRBJ1-6, with TRBD1 perhaps the D gene, on 5 matching bases. The CDR3 region: CASSDGGYSPLHF. The DNA sequence follows: TGCGCCAGCAGTGACGGGGGATATTCACCCCTCCACTTT.